These 26 T cell receptor beta chains share one sample of origin, sequenced in a study of blood T cell repertoires in COVID-19 (dated by TCRdb to about 2020). The library was obtained by the immunoSEQ multiplex PCR assay. The table was pulled from immuneACCESS by TCRdb, which kept in-frame rearrangements only. Such tables lose some clones; where checked, under half of the loss comes from unresolved V genes, and the rest has no known cause. The sample includes about 140,000 clones, with approximately 80% observed a single time. Roughly 8.6% of the sample rests with the top ten. Specimen: peripheral blood. These TCRs come from a woman aged 80 or over in a cohort sampled during active or convalescent COVID-19.

This chain joins TRBV7-9 and TRBJ1-5, with D uncertain. This CDR3 contains 13 residues. Between the trimmed V and J ends, which lost 6 bases and 1 base, there was a span of 7 bases. CDR1 SEHNR and CDR2 FQNEAQ come from the germline V gene (reference sequence). The CDR3 reads CASRSGSNQPQHF. The CDR3 nucleotides read TGTGCCAGCAGGAGCGGGAGCAATCAGCCCCAGCATTTT. Supplemented by reference TRBV7-9 and TRBJ1-5, the full variable domain reads DTGVSQNPRHKITKRGQNVTFRCDPISEHNRLYWYRQTLGQGPEFLTYFQNEAQLEKSRLLSDRFSAERPKGSFSTLEIQRTEQGDSAMYLCASRSGSNQPQHFGDGTRLSIL.

The chain is built from TRBV9 and TRBJ2-1, with unresolved D. The V gene lost 3 bases and the J gene lost 5 bases, with 12 bases spanning the gap. The CDR3 has 14 residues. The germline V gene has CDR1 SGDLS and CDR2 YYNGEE. The CDR3 bases are TGTGCCAGCAGCGCGAACGGGTATGACAATGAGCAGTTCTTC. Translation: CASSANGYDNEQFF.

V usage is TRBV11-2 and J usage is TRBJ1-2, with D perhaps TRBD1 (6 bases). Deletions cut 5 bases from V and 4 bases from J, with 14 bases between. This CDR3 contains 14 residues. The germline CDR1 and CDR2 sequences are SGHAT and FQNNGV. In DNA form, the CDR3 reads TGTGCCAGCAGCCGAGACAGGATTGCCTATGGCTACACCTTC. It specifies CASSRDRIAYGYTF.

The rearrangement links TRBV6-5 to TRBJ2-6; no clear D. The CDR3 has 14 amino acids. Trimming pared 6 bases from V and 0 bases from J, leaving 6 bases between. Germline lookup yields CDR1 MNHEY and CDR2 SVGAGI. CDR3 sequence reads: CASRQRSGANVLTF. CDR3 bases: TGTGCCAGCAGGCAGCGCTCTGGGGCCAACGTCCTGACTTTC.

The chain uses TRBV3-1 (or the pseudogene TRBV3-2) and TRBJ1-2, with 7 bases fitting TRBD1. The germline CDR1 and CDR2 sequences are LGHDT and YNNKEL (reference sequence). The ends lost 0 bases at V and 4 bases at J; junction bases unmatched: 2. This CDR3 region has 14 residues. CDR3 coding DNA: TGTGCCAGCAGCCAAGACAGGGGGGCCTATGGCTACACCTTC. Residues: CASSQDRGAYGYTF.

V gene TRBV6-5 combines with J gene TRBJ1-5, with a possible D match to TRBD1 (5 bases). The CDR3 extends over 15 amino acids. V lost 4 bases to trimming and J lost 2 bases, with 12 bases between them. The germline V gene encodes CDR1 MNHEY and CDR2 SVGAGI. DNA for the CDR3: TGTGCCAGCAGTTTTACAGGTGGGGGCAATCAGCCCCAGCATTTT. Amino acids: CASSFTGGGNQPQHF.

DNA for the CDR3: TGTGCCAGCACCCCTAGTGGACAGGGTCGTCCTGGCTACACCTTC. Amino acid sequence: CASTPSGQGRPGYTF. The chain uses TRBV28 and TRBJ1-2, with 8 nucleotides matching TRBD1. The CDR3 totals 15 residues. The ends lost 7 bases at V and 7 bases at J; junction bases unmatched: 14. Germline CDR1 and CDR2: MDHEN and SYDVKM.

CDR3 sequence: CATSDATSRGTGELFF. DNA for the CDR3: TGTGCCACCAGTGACGCTACTAGCCGAGGGACCGGGGAGCTGTTTTTT. V usage is TRBV24-1 and J usage is TRBJ2-2; D is perhaps TRBD2 (6 bases). There are 16 residues in the CDR3. Germline V gene data show CDR1 as KGHDR and CDR2 as SFDVKD. Trimming cost V 4 bases and J 5 bases, with 16 bases left between them.

This clone was detected once. The chain carries TRBV27 and TRBJ2-2; TRBD1 might be the D (5 bases). Per germline, CDR1 MNHEY and CDR2 SMNVEV (reference sequence). Between the trimmed V and J ends, which lost 5 bases and 6 bases, there was a span of 7 bases. The CDR3 is 12 amino acids. The CDR3 coding sequence is TGTGCCAGCAGTCTGACAGCCGGGGAGCTGTTTTTT. Encoded protein: CASSLTAGELFF.

This clone was counted a single time. The V and J genes are TRBV27 and TRBJ2-7; TRBD1 matches 7 bases. This CDR3 is 11 amino acids long. J gave up 9 bases and V 9 bases, and 8 bases lay outside the gene matches. Germline CDR1 reads MNHEY; CDR2 reads SMNVEV (reference sequence). In DNA form, the CDR3 reads TGTGCCAGTGGAACAGGGGCACGGCAGTACGTC. Amino acid sequence: CASGTGARQYV.

The chain employs TRBV5-1 and TRBJ2-7; D is perhaps TRBD1 (6 bases). Germline loops: CDR1 SGHRS, CDR2 YFSETQ. Trimming took off 2 bases at V and 7 bases at J, with 13 bases between the two ends. This CDR3 is built from 13 residues. CDR3 nucleotide sequence: TGCGCCAGCAGCTTCACAGGGCCCGAGGAGCAGTACGTC. Translating gives CASSFTGPEEQYV.

V usage is TRBV5-4 and J usage is TRBJ2-7; 12 bases map to TRBD1. V dropped 1 base and J dropped 2; count of bases not matched to a gene: 10. Germline loops: CDR1 SGHNT, CDR2 YYREEE (reference sequence). The CDR3 covers 18 residues. Here the CDR3 reads CASSLTGQGASNTYEQYF. The CDR3 DNA reads as TGTGCCAGCAGCTTGACGGGACAGGGGGCTTCAAACACCTACGAGCAGTACTTC.

This rearrangement joins TRBV25-1 to TRBJ2-3; D gene ambiguous. This CDR3 is built from 13 residues. Per germline, CDR1 MGHDK and CDR2 SYGVNS. V lost 1 base to trimming and J lost 0 bases, with 2 bases between them. The CDR3 protein is CASSESSTDTQYF. CDR3 DNA sequence: TGTGCCAGCAGTGAATCTAGCACAGATACGCAGTATTTT.

The chain employs TRBV6-1 and TRBJ2-3; no definite D call. Germline V CDR1 and CDR2: MNHNS, SASEGT. The CDR3 totals 15 residues. Trimming removed 0 bases from V and 4 bases from J, with 11 bases in between. In nucleotides, the CDR3 is TGTGCCAGCAGTGAAGCGCTTGTAGGAGCAGATACGCAGTATTTT. Translation gives CASSEALVGADTQYF.

The gene calls are TRBV7-8 and TRBJ1-5, with TRBD1 matching 7 bases. This CDR3 spans 16 amino acids. With 0 bases clipped from V and 7 bases from J, the junction kept 9 bases outside the gene matches. Germline CDR1 SGHVS, CDR2 FQNEAQ. This chain's CDR3 is CASSLAYEGAKQPQHF. As DNA, the CDR3 is TGTGCCAGCAGCTTAGCTTATGAGGGGGCAAAACAGCCCCAGCATTTT. Complete variable domain (other parts from reference TRBV7-8 and TRBJ1-5): GAGVSQSPRYKVAKRGQDVALRCDPISGHVSLFWYQQALGQGPEFLTYFQNEAQLDKSGLPSDRFFAERPEGSVSTLKIQRTQQEDSAVYLCASSLAYEGAKQPQHFGDGTRLSIL.

This sequence joins TRBV6-6 and TRBJ1-2; D may be TRBD1 (5 bases). V lost 6 bases and J 8 bases, leaving 19 bases between the germline ends. Germline-derived CDR1 and CDR2 are MNHNY and SVGAGI (reference sequence). CDR3 length: 14 amino acids. CDR3 region: CASRQGRAQEGYTF. DNA of the CDR3: TGTGCCAGCAGGCAGGGTAGGGCCCAAGAGGGCTACACCTTC.

The chain uses TRBV21-1 and TRBJ1-6; no DNA check was done on the table's D call, TRBD1. TRBV21-1 is assigned pseudogene status. The CDR3 is made up of 14 amino acids. DNA for the CDR3: TGTGCCAGCAGCCCTCCAGGCAGGGCTTCACCCCTCCACTTT. Its translation: CASSPPGRASPLHF.

The table lists this clone with a count of one. The rearrangement joins TRBV19 to TRBJ2-2; D remains ambiguous. The CDR3 has 15 residues. The V gene's germline CDR1 is LNHDA and CDR2 SQIVND (reference sequence). Trimming shortened V by 5 bases and J by 4 bases, and 14 bases separated the two germline ends. The CDR3 nucleotides are TGTGCCAGTAGTTGGGTGGCAGCGAGCACCGGGGAGCTGTTTTTT. It encodes CASSWVAASTGELFF.

The J gene is TRBJ1-1, the V gene TRBV6-4; no firm D call. CDR1 is MRHNA and CDR2 is SNTAGT in the germline V gene. The CDR3 sequence is 13 residues long. The V end was cut by 3 bases, the J end by 5 bases, with 10 bases between. As DNA, the CDR3 is TGTGCCAGCAGTGATACGGAGCGAACTGAAGCTTTCTTT. It translates to CASSDTERTEAFF.

The chain combines TRBV7-2 with TRBJ2-5; unclear D gene. The V end lost 2 bases, the J end lost 2 bases, and 9 bases lay between the germline ends. The CDR3 loop spans 14 amino acids. Germline V gene lookup returns CDR1 SGHTA and CDR2 FQGNSA. CDR3 sequence: CASSLSHSQETQYF. DNA for the CDR3: TGTGCCAGCAGCTTATCCCACAGTCAAGAGACCCAGTACTTC.

This rearrangement joins TRBV4-1 to TRBJ1-2; D is ambiguous. Germline V gene data show CDR1 as MGHRA and CDR2 as YSYEKL. This CDR3 is 15 amino acids long. With 4 bases removed from V and 7 bases from J, the gap between germline ends came to 19 bases. CDR3 residues: CASSPIAQTFGGYTF. The DNA of the CDR3 is TGCGCCAGCAGCCCCATTGCACAGACATTTGGTGGCTACACCTTC.

This CDR3 reads CAWRTKTSGGARYNEQFF. The CDR3 DNA sequence: TGTGCCTGGAGGACGAAGACTAGCGGGGGGGCCAGGTACAATGAGCAGTTCTTC. The V and J genes are TRBV30 and TRBJ2-1, with 14 bases aligning to TRBD2. The CDR3 contains 18 residues. Looked up from germline, CDR1 is GTSNPN and CDR2 is SVGIG (reference sequence). Trimming took 3 bases from V and 4 from J; bases not matched to a gene: 11. Full variable domain (outside the CDR3, taken from reference TRBV30 and TRBJ2-1): SQTIHQWPATLVQPVGSPLSLECTVEGTSNPNLYWYRQAAGRGLQLLFYSVGIGQISSEVPQNLSASRPQDRQFILSSKKLLLSDSGFYLCAWRTKTSGGARYNEQFFGPGTRLTVL.

The J gene is TRBJ2-5, the V gene TRBV6-2 or TRBV6-3; D remains unclear. Germline CDR1 is MNHEY and CDR2 is SVGEGT. The CDR3 has 12 amino acids. Trimming took 5 bases from V and 5 from J, leaving 9 bases between them. As DNA, the CDR3 is TGTGCCAGCAGTCACGCGGCGGAGACCCAGTACTTC. The encoded protein is CASSHAAETQYF.

The chain recombines TRBV7-3 with TRBJ2-6; 7 bases are shared with TRBD1. V shed 4 bases, J shed 0 bases, and the junction held 6 bases outside the gene matches. This CDR3 region has 17 residues. The germline CDR1 and CDR2 sequences are SGHTA and FQGTGA. CDR3 region: CASSYEGAYSGANVLTF. CDR3 nucleotide sequence: TGTGCCAGCAGCTATGAGGGGGCCTACTCTGGGGCCAACGTCCTGACTTTC.

This chain uses TRBV3-1 (or the pseudogene TRBV3-2) with TRBJ1-3; D unresolved. Germline-derived CDR1 and CDR2 are LGHDT and YNNKEL (reference sequence). CDR3 size: 17 residues. The germline V and J ends were trimmed by 0 bases and 0 bases, with 12 bases remaining between them. The CDR3 reads CASSQDLRESSGNTIYF. CDR3 nucleotide sequence: TGTGCCAGCAGCCAAGATCTAAGGGAGAGCTCTGGAAACACCATATATTTT.

This clone was counted only a few times. The chain combines TRBV19 with TRBJ1-2; 7 bases are a match to TRBD1. The V and J ends lost 3 bases and 2 bases, in that order; junction bases with no gene match: 6. This CDR3 comprises 15 residues. The V gene's germline CDR1 is LNHDA and CDR2 SQIVND (reference sequence). The CDR3 DNA follows: TGTGCCAGTAGTATGTTCCTACAGGGGAACTATGGCTACACCTTC. Protein product: CASSMFLQGNYGYTF.